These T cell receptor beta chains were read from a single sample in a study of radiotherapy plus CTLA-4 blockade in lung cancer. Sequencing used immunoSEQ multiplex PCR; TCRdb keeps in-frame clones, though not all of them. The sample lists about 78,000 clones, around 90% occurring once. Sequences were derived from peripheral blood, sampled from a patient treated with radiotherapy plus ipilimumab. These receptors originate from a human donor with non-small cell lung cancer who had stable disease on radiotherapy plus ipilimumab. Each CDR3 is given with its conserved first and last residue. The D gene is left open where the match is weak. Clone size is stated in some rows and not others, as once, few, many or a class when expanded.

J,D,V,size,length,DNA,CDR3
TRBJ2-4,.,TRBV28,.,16,TGTGCCAGCAGTTTAGGGGCGGGAATAGCCAAAAACATTCAGTACTTC,CASSLGAGIAKNIQYF
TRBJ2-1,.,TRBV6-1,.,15,TGTGCCAGCATTTTTTCGGGGTCAGAGGACAATGAGCAGTTCTTC,CASIFSGSEDNEQFF
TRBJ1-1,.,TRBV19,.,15,TGTGCCAGTAGTATAATTGGCAGGGCGAACACTGAAGCTTTCTTT,CASSIIGRANTEAFF
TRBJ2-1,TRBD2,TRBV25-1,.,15,TGTGCCAGCAGTGAATGGACTAGCGCCTACAATGAGCAGTTCTTC,CASSEWTSAYNEQFF
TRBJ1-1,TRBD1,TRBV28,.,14,TGTGCCAGCAGTAAAACCGGGACAGTGTTCTGGGCTTTCTTT,CASSKTGTVFWAFF
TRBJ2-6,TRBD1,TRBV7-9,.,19,TGTGCCAGCAGCTACCTGACAGGGCAACTCCTCTCTGGGGCCAACGTCCTGACTTTC,CASSYLTGQLLSGANVLTF
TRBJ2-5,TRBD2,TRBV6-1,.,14,TGTGCCAGCAGACCACCGGGGAGGGGTGAGACCCAGTACTTC,CASRPPGRGETQYF
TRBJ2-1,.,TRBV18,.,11,TGTGCCAGCTCACGGTACAATGAGCAGTTCTTC,CASSRYNEQFF
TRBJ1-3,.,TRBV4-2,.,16,TGTGCCAGCAGCCAACAAAGGGGACTCTCTGGAAACACCATATATTTT,CASSQQRGLSGNTIYF
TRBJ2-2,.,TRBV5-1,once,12,TGCGCCAGCCTGAGGAACACCGGGGAGCTGTTTTTT,CASLRNTGELFF
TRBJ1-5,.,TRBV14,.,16,TGTGCCAGCAGCCAACTCGACGGGGTTCTGAATCAGCCCCAGCATTTT,CASSQLDGVLNQPQHF
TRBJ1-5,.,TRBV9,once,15,TGTGCCAGCAGCGTAGAGGACAGCCGCAATCAGCCCCAGCATTTT,CASSVEDSRNQPQHF
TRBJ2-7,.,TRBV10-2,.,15,TGCGCCAGCAGTGTTATGACAGGTCTCTCCTACGAGCAGTACTTC,CASSVMTGLSYEQYF
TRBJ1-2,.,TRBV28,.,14,TGTGCCAGCAGTTTAATCGTGGGTCCGCGGGGCTACACCTTC,CASSLIVGPRGYTF
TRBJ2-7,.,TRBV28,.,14,TGTGCCAGCAGTCCACAGGGAGGGGGAATCGAGCAGTACTTC,CASSPQGGGIEQYF